Listed below are T cell receptor beta chains from one sample, sequenced in a study of identical twins. TCRdb passed the 5' RACE reads through MiXCR, listing each CDR3 protein once. The repertoire holds 500,000 to 600,000 distinct CDR3 sequences, with less than 25% as singletons. These records were also assigned to another study, of T cells expressing NK-cell markers.

The sample consisted of CD4+ T cells sorted from blood. The receptors originated from a woman aged 18-29 years in good health. The CDR3 runs from the conserved cysteine through the conserved F or W. A D gene is named only where the DNA matches it firmly. For some rows the clone size is stated as once, few or many, or as a class when expanded; others skip it.

CDR3 protein,CDR3 DNA,clone size,J gene,D gene,V gene
CASSPASVYNEQFF,TGCGCCAGCAGCCCGGCGAGCGTCTACAATGAGCAGTTCTTC,few,TRBJ2-1,NA,TRBV5-1
CSATHPGAYGYTF,TGCAGTGCTACTCACCCAGGAGCATATGGCTACACCTTC,NA,TRBJ1-2,NA,TRBV20-1
CASRSSGYEQYF,TGTGCCAGCAGGTCTAGCGGTTACGAGCAGTACTTC,few,TRBJ2-7,TRBD2,TRBV7-2
CASSSRDREGETQYF,TGTGCCAGCAGTTCGAGGGACAGGGAGGGAGAGACCCAGTACTTC,NA,TRBJ2-5,TRBD1,TRBV12-3/TRBV12-4
CASSSLAGDSYEQYF,TGCGCCAGCAGCTCGCTAGCGGGAGATTCCTACGAGCAGTACTTC,NA,TRBJ2-7,TRBD2,TRBV4-3
CSASGQGGRRSYNEQFF,TGCAGTGCTAGTGGACAGGGAGGGAGACGATCCTACAATGAGCAGTTCTTC,NA,TRBJ2-1,NA,TRBV20-1
CASSVADRGWEPNTGELFF,TGTGCCAGCAGCGTAGCAGACAGGGGCTGGGAACCGAACACCGGGGAGCTGTTTTTT,NA,TRBJ2-2,TRBD1,TRBV9
CAISGAGGTEDFF,TGTGCCATCAGTGGGGCAGGGGGCACTGAAGATTTCTTT,few,TRBJ1-1,TRBD1,TRBV10-3
CASTWRANTDTQYF,TGTGCCAGCACCTGGAGGGCTAACACAGATACGCAGTATTTT,NA,TRBJ2-3,NA,TRBV27
CSAIPGGAAFF,TGCAGTGCGATTCCAGGGGGCGCAGCTTTCTTT,NA,TRBJ1-1,TRBD1,TRBV20-1
CASSLTPYNEQFF,TGCGCCAGCAGCCTAACCCCCTACAATGAGCAGTTCTTC,NA,TRBJ2-1,NA,TRBV4-3
CASSLSAGDGELFF,TGTGCCAGCAGTTTATCGGCGGGTGACGGGGAGCTGTTTTTT,few,TRBJ2-2,NA,TRBV12-3/TRBV12-4
CASSPRAGAGVHEQYF,TGCGCCAGCAGCCCTCGGGCGGGAGCGGGAGTCCACGAGCAGTACTTC,few,TRBJ2-7,TRBD2,TRBV4-3
CSASSRGRAGNEQFF,TGCAGTGCTAGTTCTCGTGGGAGGGCCGGCAATGAGCAGTTCTTC,few,TRBJ2-1,TRBD2,TRBV20-1
CAIAGGDQPQHF,TGTGCCATAGCTGGAGGGGATCAGCCCCAGCATTTT,many,TRBJ1-5,NA,TRBV10-3
CASSQRGAPPDEQFF,TGCGCCAGCAGCCAACGGGGGGCCCCGCCGGATGAGCAGTTCTTC,NA,TRBJ2-1,NA,TRBV4-1
CASSPLLSGSRYNEQFF,TGTGCCAGCAGTCCTCTTCTTAGCGGGAGTAGGTACAATGAGCAGTTCTTC,few,TRBJ2-1,TRBD2,TRBV12-3/TRBV12-4
CASSRAASTASTDTQYF,TGCGCCAGCAGCCGGGCCGCCTCGACGGCTAGCACAGATACGCAGTATTTT,NA,TRBJ2-3,NA,TRBV4-3
CASSLELVAGAKTQYF,TGTGCCAGCAGCTTAGAGTTGGTAGCGGGGGCTAAGACCCAGTACTTC,once,TRBJ2-5,TRBD2,TRBV11-2
CASSYKRQGEAFF,TGTGCCAGCAGTTACAAGAGGCAGGGCGAAGCTTTCTTT,few,TRBJ1-1,NA,TRBV6-2/TRBV6-3
CASSVDGRGYNEQFF,TGTGCCAGCAGCGTAGACGGTAGAGGGTACAATGAGCAGTTCTTC,NA,TRBJ2-1,NA,TRBV9
CSASQLAGGLMETQYF,TGCAGTGCTAGTCAACTAGCGGGGGGGCTTATGGAGACCCAGTACTTC,NA,TRBJ2-5,TRBD2,TRBV20-1
CASSSTSGSGTDTQYF,TGCGCCAGCAGCTCTACTAGCGGGAGCGGCACAGATACGCAGTATTTT,few,TRBJ2-3,TRBD2,TRBV5-1
CARGRAERDEQYF,TGCGCCAGGGGTCGCGCGGAAAGGGACGAGCAGTACTTC,few,TRBJ2-7,NA,TRBV10-1
CASTQRQGGFPEAFF,TGTGCCAGCACCCAACGACAGGGTGGTTTCCCTGAAGCTTTCTTT,NA,TRBJ1-1,TRBD1,TRBV12-3/TRBV12-4
CSASRAGGRNGELFF,TGCAGTGCTTCCCGGGCGGGAGGGAGGAACGGGGAGCTGTTTTTT,NA,TRBJ2-2,TRBD2,TRBV20-1
CASSYSPGSVKYEQYF,TGTGCCAGCAGTTACTCCCCGGGGAGCGTTAAATACGAGCAGTACTTC,NA,TRBJ2-7,NA,TRBV6-2/TRBV6-3
CSARRDHGAKNIQYF,TGCAGTGCTAGGAGGGACCACGGGGCCAAAAACATTCAGTACTTC,few,TRBJ2-4,NA,TRBV20-1
CSALSPGGTEAFF,TGCAGTGCCCTTTCTCCGGGTGGGACTGAAGCTTTCTTT,NA,TRBJ1-1,NA,TRBV20-1
CASKEVTQETQYF,TGCGCCAGCAAGGAGGTCACACAAGAGACCCAGTACTTC,NA,TRBJ2-5,NA,TRBV5-1
CASSSISWFSYEQYF,TGTGCCAGCAGCTCCATATCCTGGTTCTCCTACGAGCAGTACTTC,few,TRBJ2-7,NA,TRBV21-1
CASRYGTLNEQFF,TGTGCCAGCAGATATGGGACTCTCAATGAGCAGTTCTTC,NA,TRBJ2-1,NA,TRBV6-5
CAISPGTGNFYEQYF,TGTGCCATCAGCCCCGGGACAGGGAACTTCTACGAGCAGTACTTC,NA,TRBJ2-7,TRBD1,TRBV5-5
CASILSRLADYNEQFF,TGTGCCAGCATCCTGAGTAGACTAGCAGACTACAATGAGCAGTTCTTC,few,TRBJ2-1,TRBD2,TRBV7-9
CASSHGTGVGNTEAFF,TGTGCCAGCAGCCATGGGACAGGGGTGGGGAACACTGAAGCTTTCTTT,NA,TRBJ1-1,TRBD1,TRBV3-1
CASSTGLLNEQFF,TGTGCCAGCAGCACCGGACTCCTCAATGAGCAGTTCTTC,NA,TRBJ2-1,NA,TRBV5-6
CSASGNSYNEQFF,TGCAGTGCCTCCGGTAACTCCTACAATGAGCAGTTCTTC,NA,TRBJ2-1,NA,TRBV20-1
CASGNSDYLTDTQYF,TGCGCCAGCGGGAATAGCGACTACCTCACAGATACGCAGTATTTT,many,TRBJ2-3,NA,TRBV5-1
CSASRVESTGELFF,TGCAGTGCTAGCAGGGTTGAGAGCACCGGGGAGCTGTTTTTT,many,TRBJ2-2,NA,TRBV20-1
CASRRQGEAGELFF,TGTGCCAGCAGGAGACAGGGGGAGGCCGGGGAGCTGTTTTTT,many,TRBJ2-2,TRBD1,TRBV12-3/TRBV12-4
CASGPLTVGAYGYTF,TGTGCCAGCGGACCCTTGACGGTGGGGGCCTATGGCTACACCTTC,NA,TRBJ1-2,NA,TRBV12-3/TRBV12-4
CASTGYGNTGELFF,TGTGCCAGCACCGGATACGGGAACACCGGGGAGCTGTTTTTT,NA,TRBJ2-2,NA,TRBV7-6
CASSAGETQYF,TGTGCCAGCAGTGCAGGCGAGACCCAGTACTTC,many,TRBJ2-5,NA,TRBV2
CSAMGQGGYTGELFF,TGCAGCGCTATGGGACAGGGAGGTTACACCGGGGAGCTGTTTTTT,many,TRBJ2-2,TRBD1,TRBV29-1
CASSYGAGTGPYEQYF,TGTGCCAGCAGTTATGGAGCAGGTACAGGACCCTACGAGCAGTACTTC,few,TRBJ2-7,NA,TRBV6-5
CASSQAPMNGYEQYF,TGTGCCAGCAGCCAAGCTCCTATGAACGGCTACGAGCAGTACTTC,few,TRBJ2-7,NA,TRBV3-1
CSAQSRTSREQFF,TGCAGTGCCCAAAGCCGGACTAGTCGGGAGCAGTTCTTC,few,TRBJ2-1,TRBD2,TRBV20-1
CASSFGGGYNQPQHF,TGTGCCAGCAGCTTTGGGGGGGGTTACAATCAGCCCCAGCATTTT,few,TRBJ1-5,NA,TRBV7-2
CASSELGGGARDTQYF,TGTGCCAGCAGTGAATTAGGCGGGGGGGCCCGTGATACGCAGTATTTT,few,TRBJ2-3,TRBD2,TRBV25-1
CASSRNLMNTEAFF,TGTGCCAGCAGCCGCAATCTAATGAACACTGAAGCTTTCTTT,few,TRBJ1-1,NA,TRBV12-3/TRBV12-4